The rows below give T cell receptor beta chains drawn from one sample of a study of blood T cell repertoires in COVID-19. Profiled with immunoSEQ multiplex PCR; TCRdb holds only in-frame clones, not every one. The sample has 150,000 or so clones, roughly 93% seen once. The specimen was peripheral blood. All receptors derive from a man between 18 and 29 years old with acute or convalescent COVID-19. Each CDR3 is given with its conserved first and last residue. D genes are given only for firm matches.

v_gene	len	j_gene	d_gene	CDR3aa	CDR3nt
TRBV6-5	13	TRBJ2-2	TRBD1	CATRTGSTGELFF	TGTGCCACCCGGACAGGATCCACCGGGGAGCTGTTTTTT
TRBV27	16	TRBJ1-5	TRBD1	CASSLSPQGTNQPQHF	TGTGCCAGCAGTTTATCCCCACAGGGGACCAATCAGCCCCAGCATTTT
TRBV6-5	13	TRBJ1-2	TRBD1	CASRLQGSYGYTF	TGTGCCAGCAGATTACAGGGGTCCTATGGCTACACCTTC
TRBV6-6	19	TRBJ2-7	TRBD1	CASSYPITVGTGDSYEQYF	TGTGCCAGCAGCTACCCCATAACTGTCGGGACAGGCGACTCCTACGAGCAGTACTTC
TRBV12-3/TRBV12-4	11	TRBJ1-2	.	CASSQRQSYTF	TGTGCCAGCAGTCAGCGTCAGTCCTACACCTTC
TRBV5-6	14	TRBJ2-7	TRBD1	CASSSETGAYEQYF	TGTGCCAGCAGCTCGGAGACAGGGGCCTACGAGCAGTACTTC
TRBV9	15	TRBJ2-7	TRBD2	CASSEASGSSYEQYF	TGTGCCAGCAGCGAGGCTAGCGGGAGCTCCTACGAGCAGTACTTC
TRBV7-9	14	TRBJ1-1	.	CASRTTGKNTEAFF	TGTGCCAGCAGAACTACAGGGAAAAACACTGAAGCTTTCTTT
TRBV6-1	17	TRBJ2-1	TRBD1	CASSEAPPGTGGNEQFF	TGTGCCAGCAGTGAAGCGCCCCCCGGGACAGGGGGCAATGAGCAGTTCTTC
TRBV18	16	TRBJ1-1	.	CASSRLGQGRNTEAFF	TGTGCCAGCTCTAGGCTTGGGCAGGGGAGGAACACTGAAGCTTTCTTT
TRBV27	15	TRBJ2-7	.	CASSRGWDSSHEQYF	TGTGCCAGCAGCCGGGGGTGGGACAGTTCCCACGAGCAGTACTTC
TRBV30	11	TRBJ1-1	.	CAWTGGGRAFF	TGTGCCTGGACGGGGGGAGGAAGGGCTTTCTTT
TRBV6-5	14	TRBJ1-1	.	CASLSRAGGTEAFF	TGTGCCAGCTTAAGCAGGGCAGGTGGCACTGAAGCTTTCTTT
TRBV5-1	14	TRBJ1-1	TRBD1	CASSLVGQATEAFF	TGCGCCAGCAGCTTGGTAGGACAGGCGACTGAAGCTTTCTTT